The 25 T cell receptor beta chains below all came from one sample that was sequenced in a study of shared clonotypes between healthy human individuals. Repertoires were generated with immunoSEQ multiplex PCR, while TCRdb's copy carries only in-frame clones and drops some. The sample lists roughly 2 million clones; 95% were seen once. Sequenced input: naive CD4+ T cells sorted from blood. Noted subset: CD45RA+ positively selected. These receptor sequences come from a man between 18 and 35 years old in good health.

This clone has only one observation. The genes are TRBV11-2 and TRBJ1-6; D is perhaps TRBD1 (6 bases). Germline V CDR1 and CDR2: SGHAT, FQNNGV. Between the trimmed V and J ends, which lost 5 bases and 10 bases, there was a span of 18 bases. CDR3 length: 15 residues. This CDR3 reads CASSPLGTIGSPLHF. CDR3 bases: TGTGCCAGCAGCCCCCTTGGGACAATCGGCTCACCCCTCCACTTT.

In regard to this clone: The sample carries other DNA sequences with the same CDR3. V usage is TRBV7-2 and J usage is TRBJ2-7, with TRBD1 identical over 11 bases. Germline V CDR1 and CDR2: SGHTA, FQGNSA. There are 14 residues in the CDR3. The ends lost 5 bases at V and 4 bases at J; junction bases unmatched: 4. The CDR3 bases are TGTGCCAGCAGCCCGGGGACAGGGGGGTACGAGCAGTACTTC. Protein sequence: CASSPGTGGYEQYF.

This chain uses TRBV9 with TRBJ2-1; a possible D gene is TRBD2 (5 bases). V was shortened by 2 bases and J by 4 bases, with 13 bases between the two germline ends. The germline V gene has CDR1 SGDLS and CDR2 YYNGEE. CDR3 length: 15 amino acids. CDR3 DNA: TGTGCCAGCAGCGTCTTTGCGGGCATATACAATGAGCAGTTCTTC. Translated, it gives CASSVFAGIYNEQFF.

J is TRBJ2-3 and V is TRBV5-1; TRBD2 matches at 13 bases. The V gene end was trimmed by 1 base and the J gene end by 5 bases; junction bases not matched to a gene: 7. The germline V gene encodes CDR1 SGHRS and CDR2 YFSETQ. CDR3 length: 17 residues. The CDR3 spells CASSLITSGGARDTQYF. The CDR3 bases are TGCGCCAGCAGCTTGATAACTAGCGGGGGGGCTAGAGATACGCAGTATTTT.

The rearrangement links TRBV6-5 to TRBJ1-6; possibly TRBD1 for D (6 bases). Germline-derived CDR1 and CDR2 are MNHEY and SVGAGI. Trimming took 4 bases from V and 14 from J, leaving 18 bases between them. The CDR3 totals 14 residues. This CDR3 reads CASSFRQAGATLHF. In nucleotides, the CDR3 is TGTGCCAGCAGTTTCCGACAGGCGGGGGCCACCCTCCACTTT.

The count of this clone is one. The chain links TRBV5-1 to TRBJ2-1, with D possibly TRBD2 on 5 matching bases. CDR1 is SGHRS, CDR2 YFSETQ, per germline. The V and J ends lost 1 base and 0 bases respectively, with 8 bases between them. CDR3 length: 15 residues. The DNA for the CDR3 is TGCGCCAGCAGCTTGTACCGGGGCTCCTACAATGAGCAGTTCTTC. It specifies CASSLYRGSYNEQFF.

The CDR3 protein is CASSSSPRPGYTF. As DNA, the CDR3 is TGTGCCAGCAGCTCCAGTCCCAGGCCTGGCTACACCTTC. The V call is TRBV13, the J call TRBJ1-2; D gene unclear. Trimming cost V 4 bases and J 7 bases, with 13 bases left between them. This CDR3 region has 13 residues. Germline CDR1 and CDR2: PRHDT and FYEKMQ (reference sequence).

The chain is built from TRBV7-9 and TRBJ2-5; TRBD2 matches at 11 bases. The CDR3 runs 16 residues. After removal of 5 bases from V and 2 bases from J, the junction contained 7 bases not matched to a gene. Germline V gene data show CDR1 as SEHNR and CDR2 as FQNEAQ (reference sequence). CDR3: CASSPRGTSGQETQYF. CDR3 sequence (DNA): TGTGCCAGCAGCCCTCGTGGGACTAGCGGACAAGAGACCCAGTACTTC.

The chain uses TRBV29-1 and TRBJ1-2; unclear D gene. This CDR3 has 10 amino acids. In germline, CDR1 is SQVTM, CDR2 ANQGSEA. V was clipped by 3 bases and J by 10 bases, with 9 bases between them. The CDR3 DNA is TGCAGCGTTGAGATAGGAGACTACACCTTC. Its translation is CSVEIGDYTF.

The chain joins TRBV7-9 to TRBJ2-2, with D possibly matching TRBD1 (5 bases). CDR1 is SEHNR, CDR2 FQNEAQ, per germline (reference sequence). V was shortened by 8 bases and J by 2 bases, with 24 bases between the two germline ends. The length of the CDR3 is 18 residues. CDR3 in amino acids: CASGRKLGQHINTGELFF. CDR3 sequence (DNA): TGTGCCAGCGGACGGAAGTTGGGGCAGCATATTAACACCGGGGAGCTGTTTTTT.

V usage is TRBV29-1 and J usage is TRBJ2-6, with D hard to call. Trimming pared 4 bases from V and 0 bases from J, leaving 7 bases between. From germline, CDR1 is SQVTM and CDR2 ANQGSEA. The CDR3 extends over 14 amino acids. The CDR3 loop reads CSVGPNSGANVLTF. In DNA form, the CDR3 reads TGCAGCGTTGGACCCAACTCTGGGGCCAACGTCCTGACTTTC.

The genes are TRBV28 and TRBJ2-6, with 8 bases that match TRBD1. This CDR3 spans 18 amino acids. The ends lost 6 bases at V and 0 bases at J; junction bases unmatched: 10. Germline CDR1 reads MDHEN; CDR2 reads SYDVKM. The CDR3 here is CASSPSGQGGSGANVLTF. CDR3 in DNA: TGTGCCAGCAGCCCCTCCGGACAGGGAGGCTCTGGGGCCAACGTCCTGACTTTC.

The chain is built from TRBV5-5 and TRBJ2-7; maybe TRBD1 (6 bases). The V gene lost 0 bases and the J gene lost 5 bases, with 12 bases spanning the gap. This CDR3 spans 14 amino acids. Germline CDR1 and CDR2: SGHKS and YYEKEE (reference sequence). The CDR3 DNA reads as TGTGCCAGCAGCTTGGCCGGGGCAGGGGACGAGCAGTACTTC. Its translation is CASSLAGAGDEQYF.

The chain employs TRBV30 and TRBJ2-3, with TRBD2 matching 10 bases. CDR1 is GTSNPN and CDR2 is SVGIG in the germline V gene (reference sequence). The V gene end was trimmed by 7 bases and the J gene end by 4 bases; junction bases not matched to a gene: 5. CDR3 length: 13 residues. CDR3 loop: CASSGGAADTQYF. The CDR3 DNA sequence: TGTGCCTCCAGCGGGGGGGCAGCAGATACGCAGTATTTT.

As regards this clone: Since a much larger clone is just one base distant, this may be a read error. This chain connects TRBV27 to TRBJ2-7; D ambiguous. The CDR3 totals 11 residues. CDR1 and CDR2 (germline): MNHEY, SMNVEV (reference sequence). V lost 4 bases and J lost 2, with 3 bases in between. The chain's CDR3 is CASSYTYEQYF. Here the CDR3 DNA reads TGTGCCAGCAGTTACACCTACGAGCAGTACTTC.

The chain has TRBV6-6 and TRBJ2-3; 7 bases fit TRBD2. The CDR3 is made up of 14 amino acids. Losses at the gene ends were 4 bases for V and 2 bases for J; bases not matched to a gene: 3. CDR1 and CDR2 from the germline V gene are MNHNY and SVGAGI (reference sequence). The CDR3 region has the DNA TGTGCCAGCAGTTCAGGACTAGACACAGATACGCAGTATTTT. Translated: CASSSGLDTDTQYF.

CDR3 sequence reads: CSAEGVRDRVSYEQYF. For the CDR3, the DNA is TGCAGCGCAGAAGGCGTACGGGACAGGGTCTCCTACGAGCAGTACTTC. This chain connects TRBV29-1 to TRBJ2-7; 9 positions match TRBD1. Germline V gene lookup returns CDR1 SQVTM and CDR2 ANQGSEA. The CDR3 runs 16 residues. J lost 0 bases, V lost 7 bases, and 13 bases had no gene match.

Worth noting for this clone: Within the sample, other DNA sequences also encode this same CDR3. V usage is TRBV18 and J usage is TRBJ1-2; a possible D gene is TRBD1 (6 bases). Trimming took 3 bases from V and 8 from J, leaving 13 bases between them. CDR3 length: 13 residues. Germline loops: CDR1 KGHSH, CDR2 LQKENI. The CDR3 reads CASSPLDRRGYTF. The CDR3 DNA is TGTGCCAGCTCACCCCTAGACAGGCGCGGCTACACCTTC.

In DNA, the CDR3 is TGTGCCATCGCTTTGGCTAGCACAGATACGCAGTATTTT. This gives the protein CAIALASTDTQYF. V is TRBV10-3 and J is TRBJ2-3; D is undetermined. V lost 8 bases to trimming and J lost 0 bases, with 9 bases between them. This CDR3 has 13 amino acids. The germline CDR1 and CDR2 sequences are ENHRY and SYGVKD.

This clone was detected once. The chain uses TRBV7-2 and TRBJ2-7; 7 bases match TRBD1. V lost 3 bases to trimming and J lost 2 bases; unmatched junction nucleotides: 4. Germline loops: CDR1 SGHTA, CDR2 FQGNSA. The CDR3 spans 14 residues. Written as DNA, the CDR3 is TGTGCCAGCAGCTTGGAGGACAGGACCTACGAGCAGTACTTC. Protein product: CASSLEDRTYEQYF.

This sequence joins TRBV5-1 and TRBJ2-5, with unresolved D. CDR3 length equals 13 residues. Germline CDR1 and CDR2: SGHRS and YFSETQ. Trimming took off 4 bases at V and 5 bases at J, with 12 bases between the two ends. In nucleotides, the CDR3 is TGCGCCAGCAGCCCCCTGCCCAGTGAGACCCAGTACTTC. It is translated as CASSPLPSETQYF.

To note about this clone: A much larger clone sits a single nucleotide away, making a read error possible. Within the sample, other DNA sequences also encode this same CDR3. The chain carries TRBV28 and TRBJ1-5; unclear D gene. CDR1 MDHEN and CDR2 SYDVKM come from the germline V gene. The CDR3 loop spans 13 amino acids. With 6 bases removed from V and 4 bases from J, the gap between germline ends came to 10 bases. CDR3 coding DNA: TGTGCCAGCAGCCGAGTCGGGAATCAGCCCCAGCATTTT. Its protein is CASSRVGNQPQHF.

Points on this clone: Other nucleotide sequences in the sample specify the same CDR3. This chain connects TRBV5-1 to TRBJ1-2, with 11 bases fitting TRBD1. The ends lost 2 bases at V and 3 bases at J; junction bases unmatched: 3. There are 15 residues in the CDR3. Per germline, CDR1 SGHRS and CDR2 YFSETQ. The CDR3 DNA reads TGCGCCAGCAGCTTAGGACAGGGGGCGTACTATGGCTACACCTTC. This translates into CASSLGQGAYYGYTF. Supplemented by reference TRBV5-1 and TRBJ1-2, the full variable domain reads KAGVTQTPRYLIKTRGQQVTLSCSPISGHRSVSWYQQTPGQGLQFLFEYFSETQRNKGNFPGRFSGRQFSNSRSEMNVSTLELGDSALYLCASSLGQGAYYGYTFGSGTRLTVV.

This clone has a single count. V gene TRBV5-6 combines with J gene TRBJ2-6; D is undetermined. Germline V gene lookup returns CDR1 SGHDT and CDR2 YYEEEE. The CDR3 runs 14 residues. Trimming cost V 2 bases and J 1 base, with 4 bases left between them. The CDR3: CASSLVSGANVLTF. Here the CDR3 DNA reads TGTGCCAGCAGCTTAGTTTCTGGGGCCAACGTCCTGACTTTC.

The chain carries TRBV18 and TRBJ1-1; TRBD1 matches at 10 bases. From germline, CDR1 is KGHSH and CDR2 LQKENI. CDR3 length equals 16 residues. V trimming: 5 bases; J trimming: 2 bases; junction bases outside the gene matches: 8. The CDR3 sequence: CASSTPGTGVNTEAFF. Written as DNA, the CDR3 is TGTGCCAGCTCAACTCCCGGGACAGGGGTTAACACTGAAGCTTTCTTT.